Given below is one T cell receptor beta chain in context. Its antigen is unidentified. The entry originates in a study of T cells after yellow fever vaccination. Whole-study results and caveats: Booster samples showed a return of most primary-vaccination clones (around 96% CD4, 88% CD8).

5'RACE template switching produced TCR cDNA carrying a universal primer site and UMIs. Via MiXCR, TCRdb re-called the 5' RACE reads, giving one row per CDR3 protein. Altogether under 550,000 distinct CDR3 sequences are present, just over 20% being singletons, with the ten largest covering about 15%. The CDR3 runs 16 residues. With V trimmed by 4 bases and J by 2 bases, 7 bases remained unmatched. Germline V CDR1 and CDR2: SGHKS, YYEKEE (reference sequence). The rearrangement uses TRBV5-5 and TRBJ1-5, with TRBD1 matching over 9 bases. Sequences were derived from PBMCs, sampled about 21 days after the first yellow fever vaccination. This receptor was taken from a man between 18 and 35 years old who received the YFV17D yellow fever vaccine. CDR3 loop: CASSKQGAYGNQPQHF. The CDR3 DNA sequence: TGTGCCAGCAGCAAACAGGGGGCGTATGGCAATCAGCCCCAGCATTTT.